This T cell receptor beta chain was documented in a study of post-analysis software for immune sequencing data. Study-wide points: Controls showed lower frequencies than patients for roughly five TRBV segments, and TRBV5-6, TRBV5-1 and TRBV20-1 were among these. Those with multiple sclerosis, the patient group, showed significantly lower normalized Chao1 diversity than controls.

In regard to this clonotype: No antigen is known for it.

Unique molecular identifiers were carried by the TCR beta cDNA libraries. TCRdb ran MiXCR on the PCR reads and lists one entry per CDR3 protein. The top ten hold 5% to 6% of the sample, which has roughly 540,000 distinct CDR3 sequences, roughly 34% seen once. From germline, CDR1 is MNHNY and CDR2 SVGAGI (reference sequence). The CDR3 contains 14 residues. With 3 bases removed from V and 1 base from J, the gap between germline ends came to 9 bases. The genes are TRBV6-6 and TRBJ2-5, with D uncertain. Sequencing was performed on blood. This receptor was identified in a girl aged 2-17 years with multiple sclerosis. CDR3 loop: CASSYLSSQETQYF. Here the CDR3 DNA reads TGTGCCAGCAGTTATTTGTCCAGCCAAGAGACCCAGTACTTC.